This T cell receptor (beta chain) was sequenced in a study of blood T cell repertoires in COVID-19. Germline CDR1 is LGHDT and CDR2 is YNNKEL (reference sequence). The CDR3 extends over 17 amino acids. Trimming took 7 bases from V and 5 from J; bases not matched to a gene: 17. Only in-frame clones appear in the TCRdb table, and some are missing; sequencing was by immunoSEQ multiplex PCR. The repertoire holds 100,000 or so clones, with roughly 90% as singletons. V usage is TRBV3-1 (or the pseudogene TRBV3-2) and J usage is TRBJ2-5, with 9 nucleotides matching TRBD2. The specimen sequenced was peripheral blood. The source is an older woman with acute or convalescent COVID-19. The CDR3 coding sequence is TGTGCCAGCAAATGGGGGGAAGCGGGAGGCCGAGGGGAGACCCAGTACTTC. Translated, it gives CASKWGEAGGRGETQYF.